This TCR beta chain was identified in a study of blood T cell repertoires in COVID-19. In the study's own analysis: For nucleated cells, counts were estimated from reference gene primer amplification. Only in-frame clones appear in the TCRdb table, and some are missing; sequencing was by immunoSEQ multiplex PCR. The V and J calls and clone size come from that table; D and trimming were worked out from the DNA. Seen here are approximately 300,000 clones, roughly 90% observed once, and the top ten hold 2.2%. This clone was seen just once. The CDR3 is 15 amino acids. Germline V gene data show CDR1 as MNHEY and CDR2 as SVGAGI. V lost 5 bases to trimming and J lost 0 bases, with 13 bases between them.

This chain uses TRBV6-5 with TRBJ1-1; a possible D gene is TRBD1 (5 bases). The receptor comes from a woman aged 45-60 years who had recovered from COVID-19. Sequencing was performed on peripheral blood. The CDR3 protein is CASSRGRGVNTEAFF. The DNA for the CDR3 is TGTGCCAGCAGTCGCGGGAGGGGTGTGAACACTGAAGCTTTCTTT.